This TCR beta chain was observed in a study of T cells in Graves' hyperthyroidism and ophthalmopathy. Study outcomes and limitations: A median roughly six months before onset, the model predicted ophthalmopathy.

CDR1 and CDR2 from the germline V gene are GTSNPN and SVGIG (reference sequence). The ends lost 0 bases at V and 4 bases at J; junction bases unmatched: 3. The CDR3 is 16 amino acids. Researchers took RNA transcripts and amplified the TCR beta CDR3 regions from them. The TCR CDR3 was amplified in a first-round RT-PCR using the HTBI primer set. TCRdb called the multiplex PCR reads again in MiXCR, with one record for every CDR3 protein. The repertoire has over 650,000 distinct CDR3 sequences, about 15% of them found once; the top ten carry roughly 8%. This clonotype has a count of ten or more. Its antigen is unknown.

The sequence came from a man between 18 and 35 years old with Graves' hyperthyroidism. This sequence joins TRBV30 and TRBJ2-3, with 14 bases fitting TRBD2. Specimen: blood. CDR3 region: CAWSVGTSGRSDTQYF. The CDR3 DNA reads TGTGCCTGGAGTGTCGGGACTAGCGGGAGATCAGATACGCAGTATTTT.